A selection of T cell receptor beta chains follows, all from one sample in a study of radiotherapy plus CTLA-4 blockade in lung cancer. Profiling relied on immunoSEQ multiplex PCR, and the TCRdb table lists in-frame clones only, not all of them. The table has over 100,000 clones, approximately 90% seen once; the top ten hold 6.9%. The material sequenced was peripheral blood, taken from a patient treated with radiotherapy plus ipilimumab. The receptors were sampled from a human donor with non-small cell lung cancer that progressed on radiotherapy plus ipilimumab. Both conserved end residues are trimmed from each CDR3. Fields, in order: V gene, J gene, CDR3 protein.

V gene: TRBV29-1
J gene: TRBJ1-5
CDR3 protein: SVEDPGQPQH

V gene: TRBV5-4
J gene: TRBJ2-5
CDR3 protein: ASSYRDRTQY

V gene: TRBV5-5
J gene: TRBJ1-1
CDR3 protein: ASSFISDEAF

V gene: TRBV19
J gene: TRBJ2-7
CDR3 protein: ASSFVTGTDSYEQY

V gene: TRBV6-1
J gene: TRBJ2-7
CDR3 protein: ASSGVRGSYEQY

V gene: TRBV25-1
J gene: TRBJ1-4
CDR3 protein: ASSTSESDEKLF

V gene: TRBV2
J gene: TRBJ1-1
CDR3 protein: ASSRGTGATEAF

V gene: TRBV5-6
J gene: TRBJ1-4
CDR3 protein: ASSHPGEGEKLF

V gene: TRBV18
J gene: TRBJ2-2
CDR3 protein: ASSPTVNAGELF

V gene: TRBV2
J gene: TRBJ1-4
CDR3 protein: ASSASGTANEKLF

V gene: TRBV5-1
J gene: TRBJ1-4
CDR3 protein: ASSRSRGTNEKLF

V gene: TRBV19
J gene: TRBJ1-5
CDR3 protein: ASSNHRNQPQH

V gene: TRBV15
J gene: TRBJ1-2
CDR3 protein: ATSIDRANYGYT

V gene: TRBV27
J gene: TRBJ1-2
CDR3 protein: ASSSGSGYT

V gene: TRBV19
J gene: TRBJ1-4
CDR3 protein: ASSKSGEKLF

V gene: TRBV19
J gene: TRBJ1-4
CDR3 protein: ASSNQGGNEKLF

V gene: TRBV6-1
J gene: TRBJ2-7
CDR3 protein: ASSEVLLGEQY

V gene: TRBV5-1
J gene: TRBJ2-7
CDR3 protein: ASSPGQGSYEQY

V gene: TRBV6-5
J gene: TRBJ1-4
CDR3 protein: ASSLTFFGNEKLF

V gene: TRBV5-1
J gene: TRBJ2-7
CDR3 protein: ASSWDSRSSYEQY

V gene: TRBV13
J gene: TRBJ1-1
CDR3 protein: ASSRNPTTEAF

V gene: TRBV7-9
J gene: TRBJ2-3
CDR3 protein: ASRPSTDTQY

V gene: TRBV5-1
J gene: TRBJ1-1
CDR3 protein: ASSLQTNTEAF

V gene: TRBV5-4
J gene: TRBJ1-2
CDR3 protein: ASSPPGGVPYSYGYT

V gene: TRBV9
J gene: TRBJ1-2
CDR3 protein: ASSPFSGQVYDGYT

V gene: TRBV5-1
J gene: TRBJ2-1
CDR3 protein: ASSRSASGAYNEQF

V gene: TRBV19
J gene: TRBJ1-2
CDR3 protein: ASARGDGGASNYGYT

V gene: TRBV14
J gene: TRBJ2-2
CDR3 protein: ASSQPGGNGELF

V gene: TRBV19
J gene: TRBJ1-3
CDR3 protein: ASSIDRAGNTIY

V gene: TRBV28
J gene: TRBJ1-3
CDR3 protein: ASSLSKLNTIY

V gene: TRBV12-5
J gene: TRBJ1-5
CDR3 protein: ASATTRSPQPQH

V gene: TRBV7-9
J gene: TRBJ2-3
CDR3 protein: ASSPPSGRVADTQY

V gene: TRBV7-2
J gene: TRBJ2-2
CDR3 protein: ASSFRIAATGELF

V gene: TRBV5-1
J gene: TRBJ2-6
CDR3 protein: ASSLRPGVSGANVLT

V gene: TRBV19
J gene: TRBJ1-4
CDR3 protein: ASSIGQWNEKLF

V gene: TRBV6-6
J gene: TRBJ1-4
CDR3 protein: ASRRDGANEKLF

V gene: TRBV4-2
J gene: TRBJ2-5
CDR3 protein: ASSQGTSVKEETQY

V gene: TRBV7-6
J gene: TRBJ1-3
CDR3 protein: ASSPRLRADTIY

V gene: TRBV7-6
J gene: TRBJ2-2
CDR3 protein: ASSFMAANTGELF

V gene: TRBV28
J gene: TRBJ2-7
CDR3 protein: ASLPGHGRGGH

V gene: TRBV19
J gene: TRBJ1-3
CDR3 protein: ASSKPAREPGNTIY

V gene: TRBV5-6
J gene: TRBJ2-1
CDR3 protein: ASSSWGVDEQF

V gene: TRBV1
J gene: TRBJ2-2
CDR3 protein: TSSRRGGAGAGELF

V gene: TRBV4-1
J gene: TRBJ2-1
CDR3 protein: ASSRGLAGGRNEQF

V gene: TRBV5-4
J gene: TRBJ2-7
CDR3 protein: ASSLAGGSYEQY

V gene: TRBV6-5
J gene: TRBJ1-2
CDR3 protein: ASSRREEGGYT

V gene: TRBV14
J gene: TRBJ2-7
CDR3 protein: ASSAYRGPFYEQY

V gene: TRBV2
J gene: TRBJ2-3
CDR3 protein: ASRAGQGLGTVGTDTQY

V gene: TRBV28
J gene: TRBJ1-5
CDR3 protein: ASSLGDRVNQPQH

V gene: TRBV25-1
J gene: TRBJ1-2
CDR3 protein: ASSELDGQGGYGYT

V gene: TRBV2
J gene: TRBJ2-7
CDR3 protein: ASMLSDGFGQY

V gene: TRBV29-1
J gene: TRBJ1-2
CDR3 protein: SVSPHRDLYGYT

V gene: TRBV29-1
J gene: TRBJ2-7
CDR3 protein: SCPGRSSYEQY